This T cell receptor (beta chain) was sequenced for a study of cytomegalovirus exposure and HLA in healthy donors. PCR used 60 Vbeta primers and 13 Jbeta primers. The data were produced by immunoSEQ multiplex PCR, yet TCRdb's version contains in-frame clones alone and is incomplete. Found here are around 140,000 clones, approximately 80% of them singletons; the top ten hold around 1.3%. The CDR3 runs 12 residues. Germline V gene lookup returns CDR1 GTSNPN and CDR2 SVGIG (reference sequence). Trimming cost V 0 bases and J 5 bases, with 8 bases left between them. The TCR was taken from a woman aged 40 to 50 in good health and CMV-seronegative. Sample: PBMCs. V and J are TRBV30 and TRBJ2-7; D possibly corresponds to TRBD2 (5 bases). Here the CDR3 reads CAWSVIGNEQYF. In DNA, the CDR3 is TGTGCCTGGAGTGTAATCGGGAACGAGCAGTACTTC.